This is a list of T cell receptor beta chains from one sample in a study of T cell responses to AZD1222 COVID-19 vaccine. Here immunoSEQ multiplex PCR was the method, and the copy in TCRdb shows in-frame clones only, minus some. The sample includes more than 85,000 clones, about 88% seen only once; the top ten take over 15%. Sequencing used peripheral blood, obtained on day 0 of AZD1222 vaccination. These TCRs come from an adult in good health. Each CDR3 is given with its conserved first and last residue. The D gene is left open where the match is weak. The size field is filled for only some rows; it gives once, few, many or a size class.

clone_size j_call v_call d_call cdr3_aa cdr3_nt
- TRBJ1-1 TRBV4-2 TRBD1 CASSPRPTGLNTEAFF TGTGCCAGCAGCCCCCGCCCGACAGGGTTGAACACTGAAGCTTTCTTT
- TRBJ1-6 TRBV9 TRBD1 CASSARDSNSPLHF TGTGCCAGCAGCGCTCGGGACAGTAATTCACCCCTCCACTTT
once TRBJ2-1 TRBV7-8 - CASSLKWDSNEQFF TGTGCCAGCAGCTTAAAGTGGGATTCCAATGAGCAGTTCTTC
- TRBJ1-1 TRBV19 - CASSIYAGTEAFF TGTGCCAGTAGTATATATGCGGGGACTGAAGCTTTCTTT
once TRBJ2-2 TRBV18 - CASSPLTSLNTGELFF TGTGCCAGCTCACCATTGACTTCACTTAACACCGGGGAGCTGTTTTTT
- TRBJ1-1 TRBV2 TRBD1 CASRGDSWDTEAFF TGTGCCAGCAGAGGGGACAGCTGGGACACTGAAGCTTTCTTT
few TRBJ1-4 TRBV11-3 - CASSFPGLGEKLFF TGTGCCAGCAGCTTTCCGGGTTTAGGCGAAAAACTGTTTTTT
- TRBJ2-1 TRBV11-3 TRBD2 CASSLSSGGSYNEQFF TGTGCCAGCAGCTTATCTAGCGGGGGCTCCTACAATGAGCAGTTCTTC
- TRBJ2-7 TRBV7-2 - CASSLSREQYF TGTGCCAGCAGCTTATCTCGCGAGCAGTACTTC
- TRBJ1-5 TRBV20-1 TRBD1 CSADRGQPQHF TGCAGTGCCGACAGGGGGCAGCCCCAGCATTTT
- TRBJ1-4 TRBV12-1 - CASSGGGGPTNEKLFF TGTGCCAGCAGCGGAGGGGGGGGTCCAACTAATGAAAAACTGTTTTTT
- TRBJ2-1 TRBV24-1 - CATSDSLVEQFF TGTGCCACCAGTGATTCCCTGGTCGAGCAGTTCTTC
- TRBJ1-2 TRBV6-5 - CAGRTVGYGYTF TGTGCCGGACGGACGGTTGGCTATGGCTACACCTTC
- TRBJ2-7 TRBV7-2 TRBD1 CASSQGQGKTYEQYF TGTGCCAGCAGCCAAGGACAGGGTAAGACCTACGAGCAGTACTTC
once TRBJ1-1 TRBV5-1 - CASSPLGNTEAFF TGCGCCAGCAGCCCCTTGGGGAACACTGAAGCTTTCTTT
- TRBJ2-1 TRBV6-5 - CASTKEGGLHNEQFF TGTGCCAGCACCAAAGAGGGGGGGCTCCACAATGAGCAGTTCTTC
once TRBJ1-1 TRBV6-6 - CASLGVLNTEAFF TGTGCCAGCCTGGGGGTGTTGAACACTGAAGCTTTCTTT
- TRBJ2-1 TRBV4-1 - CASSHWAEVYNEQFF TGCGCCAGCAGCCACTGGGCGGAGGTGTACAATGAGCAGTTCTTC
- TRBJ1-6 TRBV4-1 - CASSREGQSDSPLHF TGCGCCAGCAGCCGGGAAGGACAGTCGGATTCACCCCTCCACTTT
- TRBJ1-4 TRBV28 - CASSLLSGWANEKLFF TGTGCCAGCAGTTTATTGTCAGGGTGGGCTAATGAAAAACTGTTTTTT
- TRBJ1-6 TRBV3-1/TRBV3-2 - CASSQYSPLHF TGTGCCAGCAGCCAATACTCACCCCTCCACTTT
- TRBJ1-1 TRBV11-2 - CASSLPGSSNTEAFF TGTGCCAGCAGCTTACCAGGATCCTCCAACACTGAAGCTTTCTTT
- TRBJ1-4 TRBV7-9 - CASSLSAGKEKLFF TGTGCCAGCAGCTTATCGGCAGGGAAAGAAAAACTGTTTTTT
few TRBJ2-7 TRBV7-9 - CASSLVGEQYF TGTGCCAGCAGCCTCGTAGGCGAGCAGTACTTC
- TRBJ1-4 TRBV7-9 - CASRKEGLGKLFF TGTGCCAGCAGAAAGGAGGGGTTAGGAAAACTGTTTTTT
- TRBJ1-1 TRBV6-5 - CASSALSRGNTEAFF TGTGCCAGCAGCGCCCTTTCGAGGGGGAACACTGAAGCTTTCTTT
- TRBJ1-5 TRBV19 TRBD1 CAIGQGTHQPQHF TGTGCCATCGGACAGGGGACCCATCAGCCCCAGCATTTT
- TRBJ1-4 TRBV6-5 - CASSSGIAALNEKLFF TGTGCCAGCAGTTCCGGAATCGCGGCCCTTAATGAAAAACTGTTTTTT
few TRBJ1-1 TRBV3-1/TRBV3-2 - CASSPPAQNTEAFF TGTGCCAGCAGCCCCCCCGCACAGAACACTGAAGCTTTCTTT